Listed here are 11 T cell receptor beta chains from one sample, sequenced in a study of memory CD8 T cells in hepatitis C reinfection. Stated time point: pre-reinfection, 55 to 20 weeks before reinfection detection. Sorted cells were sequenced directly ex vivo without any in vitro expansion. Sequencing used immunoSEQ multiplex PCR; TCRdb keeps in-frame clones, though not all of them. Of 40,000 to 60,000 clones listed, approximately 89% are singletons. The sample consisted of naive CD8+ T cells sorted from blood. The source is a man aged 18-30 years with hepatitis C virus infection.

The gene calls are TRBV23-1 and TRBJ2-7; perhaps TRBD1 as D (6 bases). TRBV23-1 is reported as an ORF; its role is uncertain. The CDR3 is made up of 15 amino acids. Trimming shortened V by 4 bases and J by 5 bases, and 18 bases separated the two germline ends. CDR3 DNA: TGCGCCAGCAGTCGTCCCTGGGGGCAGGGAAACGAGCAGTACTTC. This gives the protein CASSRPWGQGNEQYF.

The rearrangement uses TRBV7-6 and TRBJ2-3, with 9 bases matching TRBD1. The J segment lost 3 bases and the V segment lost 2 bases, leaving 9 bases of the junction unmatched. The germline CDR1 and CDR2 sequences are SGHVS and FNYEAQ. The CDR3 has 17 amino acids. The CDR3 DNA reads TGTGCCAGCAGCTTACTCGACCGGGACAGGGAAACAGATACGCAGTATTTT. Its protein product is CASSLLDRDRETDTQYF.

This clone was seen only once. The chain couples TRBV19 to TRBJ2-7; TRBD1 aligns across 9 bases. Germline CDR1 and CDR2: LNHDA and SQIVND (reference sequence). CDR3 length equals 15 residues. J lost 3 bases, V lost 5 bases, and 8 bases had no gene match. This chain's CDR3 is CASSPGQGAFYEQYV. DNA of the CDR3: TGTGCCAGTAGTCCGGGACAGGGCGCTTTCTACGAGCAGTACGTC.

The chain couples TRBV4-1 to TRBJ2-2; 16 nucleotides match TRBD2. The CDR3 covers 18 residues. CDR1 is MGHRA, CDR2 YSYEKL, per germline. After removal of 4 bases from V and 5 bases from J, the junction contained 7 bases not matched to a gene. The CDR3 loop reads CASSRGTSGGAKTGELFF. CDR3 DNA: TGCGCCAGCAGCCGCGGGACTAGCGGGGGGGCCAAGACCGGGGAGCTGTTTTTT.

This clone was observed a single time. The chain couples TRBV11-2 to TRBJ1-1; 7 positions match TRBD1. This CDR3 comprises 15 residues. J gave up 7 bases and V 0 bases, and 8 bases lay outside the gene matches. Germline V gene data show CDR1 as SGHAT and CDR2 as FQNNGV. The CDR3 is CASSLEPGQLGEAFF. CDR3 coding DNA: TGTGCCAGCAGCTTAGAGCCGGGACAGCTGGGTGAAGCTTTCTTT.

The CDR3 bases are TGTGCCAGTACCGAGGCAGGGAAAGGTTACGAGCAGTACGTC. This sequence encodes CASTEAGKGYEQYV. This sequence joins TRBV19 and TRBJ2-7, with D possibly being TRBD1 (5 bases). V shed 7 bases and J shed 4 bases, with 17 bases lying between them. Germline values: CDR1 LNHDA, CDR2 SQIVND (reference sequence). The CDR3 contains 14 residues.

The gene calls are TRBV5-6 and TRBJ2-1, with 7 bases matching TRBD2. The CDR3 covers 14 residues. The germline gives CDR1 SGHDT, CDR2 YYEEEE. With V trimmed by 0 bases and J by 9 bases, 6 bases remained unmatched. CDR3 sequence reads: CASSLGLGGFEQFF. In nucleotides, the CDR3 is TGTGCCAGCAGCTTGGGGCTGGGGGGGTTTGAGCAGTTCTTC.

In DNA form, the CDR3 reads TGTGCCAGCAGGGCCCGAGAGGCCTACGAGCAGTACTTC. Its protein is CASRAREAYEQYF. J is TRBJ2-7 and V is TRBV7-8; D gene uncertain. The V gene's germline CDR1 is SGHVS and CDR2 FQNEAQ. The V gene lost 6 bases and the J gene lost 2 bases, with 11 bases spanning the gap. The CDR3 sequence is 13 residues long.

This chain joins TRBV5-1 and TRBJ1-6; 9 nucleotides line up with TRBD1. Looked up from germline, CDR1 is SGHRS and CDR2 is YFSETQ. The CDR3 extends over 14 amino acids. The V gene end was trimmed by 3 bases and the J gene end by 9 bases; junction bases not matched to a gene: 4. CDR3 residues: CASSSGQGSSPLHF. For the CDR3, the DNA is TGCGCCAGCAGCTCGGGACAGGGTAGTTCACCCCTCCACTTT.

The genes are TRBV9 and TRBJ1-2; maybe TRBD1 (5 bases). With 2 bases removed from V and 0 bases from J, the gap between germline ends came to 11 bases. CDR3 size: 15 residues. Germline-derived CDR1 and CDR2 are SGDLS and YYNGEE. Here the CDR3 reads CASSVGTAANYGYTF. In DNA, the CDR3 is TGTGCCAGCAGCGTTGGGACTGCAGCTAACTATGGCTACACCTTC.

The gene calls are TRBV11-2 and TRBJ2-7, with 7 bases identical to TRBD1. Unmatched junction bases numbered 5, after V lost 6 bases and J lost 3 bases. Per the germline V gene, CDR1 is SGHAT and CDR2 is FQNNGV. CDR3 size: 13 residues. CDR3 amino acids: CASSWDSLYEQYV. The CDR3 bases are TGTGCCAGCAGTTGGGACAGCCTCTACGAGCAGTACGTC.